A selection of T cell receptor beta chains follows, all from one sample in a study of multiple sclerosis patients with progressive multifocal leukoencephalopathy. Sequenced by immunoSEQ multiplex PCR; TCRdb stores in-frame clones only, minus some. Of tens of thousands of clones in the sample, about 90% are singletons; the top ten hold about 1.3%. This material consisted of PBMCs, taken from a patient treated with natalizumab. Receptor source: a human donor with multiple sclerosis. Both conserved end residues are part of each CDR3. A D gene is named only where the DNA matches it firmly. Where a row states a size, it is once, few, many or the class of an expanded clone; other rows omit it.

d_call: TRBD2; j_call: TRBJ2-3; v_call: TRBV27; clone_size: -; cdr3_nt: TGTGCCAGCAGTCCCATAGCGGGAGGCACAGATACGCAGTATTTT; cdr3_aa: CASSPIAGGTDTQYF
d_call: -; j_call: TRBJ1-2; v_call: TRBV7-9; clone_size: once; cdr3_nt: TGTGCCAGCAGCTTAGGCCAGAACTATGGCTACACCTTC; cdr3_aa: CASSLGQNYGYTF
d_call: -; j_call: TRBJ2-7; v_call: TRBV7-9; clone_size: -; cdr3_nt: TGTGCCAGCAGCTTAGATCAGAGGGTATTTTTGGACGAGCAGTACTTC; cdr3_aa: CASSLDQRVFLDEQYF
d_call: -; j_call: TRBJ1-6; v_call: TRBV7-9; clone_size: -; cdr3_nt: TGTGCCAGCAGCTTACTACAGACAAATTCACCCCTCCACTTT; cdr3_aa: CASSLLQTNSPLHF
d_call: TRBD1; j_call: TRBJ1-1; v_call: TRBV27; clone_size: -; cdr3_nt: TGTGCCAGCAGGGTGTGGGACAGGGGTGAAGCTTTCTTT; cdr3_aa: CASRVWDRGEAFF
d_call: -; j_call: TRBJ1-1; v_call: TRBV15; clone_size: -; cdr3_nt: TGTGCCGCAACAGGGCACCGCGACACTGAAGCTTTCTTT; cdr3_aa: CAATGHRDTEAFF
d_call: TRBD1; j_call: TRBJ1-2; v_call: TRBV19; clone_size: -; cdr3_nt: TGTGCCAGTATTCGACAGGGGGATAACTATGGCTACACCTTC; cdr3_aa: CASIRQGDNYGYTF
d_call: TRBD1; j_call: TRBJ1-4; v_call: TRBV4-3; clone_size: -; cdr3_nt: TGCGCCAGCAGCCCGGGGGAGGACAGGGAGGGACTGTTTTTT; cdr3_aa: CASSPGEDREGLFF
d_call: TRBD1; j_call: TRBJ1-1; v_call: TRBV6-5; clone_size: -; cdr3_nt: TGTGCCAGCGGGACAGGGGGCCCCACTGAAGCTTTCTTT; cdr3_aa: CASGTGGPTEAFF
d_call: -; j_call: TRBJ2-5; v_call: TRBV20-1; clone_size: -; cdr3_nt: TGCAGTGCCGAACCCGGTCGGGACCACTTC; cdr3_aa: CSAEPGRDHF
d_call: -; j_call: TRBJ2-3; v_call: TRBV6-6; clone_size: -; cdr3_nt: TGTGCCAGCAGCGAACTTAGCGGATGGGGGAATACGCAGTATTTT; cdr3_aa: CASSELSGWGNTQYF
d_call: -; j_call: TRBJ1-2; v_call: TRBV19; clone_size: -; cdr3_nt: TGTGCCACCCGGGACGGAGCGCTATTTAACTATGGCTACACCTTC; cdr3_aa: CATRDGALFNYGYTF
d_call: -; j_call: TRBJ1-2; v_call: TRBV2; clone_size: -; cdr3_nt: TGTGCCAGCTGGGATTCCCTCTATGGCTACACCTTC; cdr3_aa: CASWDSLYGYTF
d_call: TRBD2; j_call: TRBJ2-1; v_call: TRBV18; clone_size: -; cdr3_nt: TGTGCCAGCTCACCACCGGGACTAGCGGGGGGGCAGCAGTTCTTC; cdr3_aa: CASSPPGLAGGQQFF
d_call: -; j_call: TRBJ1-4; v_call: TRBV9; clone_size: -; cdr3_nt: TGTGCCAGCAGCGTCGGTGGAATTAATGAAAAACTGTTTTTT; cdr3_aa: CASSVGGINEKLFF
d_call: TRBD1; j_call: TRBJ2-3; v_call: TRBV5-1; clone_size: once; cdr3_nt: TGCGCCAGCAGTCGGGACAGGGGCGCAGATACGCAGTATTTT; cdr3_aa: CASSRDRGADTQYF
d_call: TRBD1; j_call: TRBJ2-2; v_call: TRBV4-1; clone_size: -; cdr3_nt: TGCGCCAGCAGCCAAGGACAGGGGAACACCGGGGAGCTGTTTTTT; cdr3_aa: CASSQGQGNTGELFF
d_call: -; j_call: TRBJ1-1; v_call: TRBV15; clone_size: few; cdr3_nt: TGTGCCACCAGCAGAGAGAAAGGACAGAACACTGAAGCTTTCTTT; cdr3_aa: CATSREKGQNTEAFF
d_call: -; j_call: TRBJ2-3; v_call: TRBV10-1; clone_size: -; cdr3_nt: TGCGCCAGCTCCACAGGGAATTTGCTCACAGATACGCAGTATTTT; cdr3_aa: CASSTGNLLTDTQYF
d_call: TRBD2; j_call: TRBJ2-1; v_call: TRBV5-4; clone_size: -; cdr3_nt: TGTGCCAGCAGCCGCCTCCTAGCGGGGGTCACCAATGAGCAGTTCTTC; cdr3_aa: CASSRLLAGVTNEQFF
d_call: -; j_call: TRBJ2-3; v_call: TRBV4-3; clone_size: -; cdr3_nt: TGCGCCAGCAGCCAAGCGTATTCGGGACTCCCGAGCACAGATACGCAGTATTTT; cdr3_aa: CASSQAYSGLPSTDTQYF
d_call: -; j_call: TRBJ1-5; v_call: TRBV18; clone_size: -; cdr3_nt: TGTGCCAGCTCCCGGATCGGACAAAGCAATCAGCCCCAGCATTTT; cdr3_aa: CASSRIGQSNQPQHF
d_call: TRBD1; j_call: TRBJ2-7; v_call: TRBV5-1; clone_size: once; cdr3_nt: TGCGCCAGCAGCTTGGCCCGTCGGGACAGCAATTCCTACGAGCAGTACTTC; cdr3_aa: CASSLARRDSNSYEQYF
d_call: -; j_call: TRBJ1-6; v_call: TRBV6-1; clone_size: -; cdr3_nt: TGTGCCAGCAGCCCCTCCGAGGGATGGAATTCACCCCTCCACTTT; cdr3_aa: CASSPSEGWNSPLHF
d_call: TRBD2; j_call: TRBJ2-7; v_call: TRBV18; clone_size: -; cdr3_nt: TGTGCCAGCTCTAAGACTAGCGGGGGAGCCTACGAGCAGTACTTC; cdr3_aa: CASSKTSGGAYEQYF
d_call: TRBD2; j_call: TRBJ2-1; v_call: TRBV7-3; clone_size: -; cdr3_nt: TGTGCCAGCAGCTTAACAGCGGGGGGGCCCTACAATGAGCAGTTCTTC; cdr3_aa: CASSLTAGGPYNEQFF
d_call: TRBD1; j_call: TRBJ1-6; v_call: TRBV7-9; clone_size: -; cdr3_nt: TGTGCCAGCAGCTCGGACAGGAGAAATTCACCCCTCCACTTT; cdr3_aa: CASSSDRRNSPLHF
d_call: -; j_call: TRBJ1-2; v_call: TRBV29-1; clone_size: -; cdr3_nt: TGCATTGCGGGGGGCGAGAATGGCTACACCTTC; cdr3_aa: CIAGGENGYTF
d_call: -; j_call: TRBJ2-7; v_call: TRBV15; clone_size: -; cdr3_nt: TGTGCCACCAGCGCCGGGTCTGTGAACTCCTACGAGCAGTACTTC; cdr3_aa: CATSAGSVNSYEQYF
d_call: -; j_call: TRBJ2-7; v_call: TRBV18; clone_size: -; cdr3_nt: TGTGCCAGCTCACCGCAGGCCGACTACGAGCAGTACTTC; cdr3_aa: CASSPQADYEQYF
d_call: -; j_call: TRBJ1-1; v_call: TRBV6-5; clone_size: once; cdr3_nt: TGTGCCAGCAGTTACCGCTACGGGGGTTCTGAAGCTTTCTTT; cdr3_aa: CASSYRYGGSEAFF
d_call: -; j_call: TRBJ2-1; v_call: TRBV10-1; clone_size: few; cdr3_nt: TGCGCCAGCAGCCGGGACACAGTCAGCAATGAGCAGTTCTTC; cdr3_aa: CASSRDTVSNEQFF
d_call: -; j_call: TRBJ2-7; v_call: TRBV10-1; clone_size: once; cdr3_nt: TGCGCCAGCAGTGATGCAGGGGCAGACGAGCAGTACTTC; cdr3_aa: CASSDAGADEQYF
d_call: -; j_call: TRBJ2-5; v_call: TRBV5-6; clone_size: -; cdr3_nt: TGTGCCAGCAGCCAGGGGCAAGAGACCCAGTACTTC; cdr3_aa: CASSQGQETQYF
d_call: -; j_call: TRBJ2-7; v_call: TRBV4-1; clone_size: -; cdr3_nt: TGCGCCAGCAGCCAAGATCACGCGGGACTCCACTACGAGCAGTACTTC; cdr3_aa: CASSQDHAGLHYEQYF
d_call: TRBD2; j_call: TRBJ2-4; v_call: TRBV27; clone_size: -; cdr3_nt: TGTGCCAGCAGTTTGGGCGGGGGGAAAAACATTCAGTACTTC; cdr3_aa: CASSLGGGKNIQYF
d_call: -; j_call: TRBJ1-2; v_call: TRBV10-3; clone_size: -; cdr3_nt: TGTACCATCAGTGAGTCCACAGGGAATGGCTACACCTTC; cdr3_aa: CTISESTGNGYTF
d_call: -; j_call: TRBJ2-2; v_call: TRBV4-3; clone_size: -; cdr3_nt: TGCGCCAGCAGCCAAGACAGGGGGGACACCGGGGAGCTGTTTTTT; cdr3_aa: CASSQDRGDTGELFF
d_call: -; j_call: TRBJ2-6; v_call: TRBV4-3; clone_size: -; cdr3_nt: TGCGCCAGCAGCCAAGCGGACTCGGGGAACTCTGGGGCCAACGTCCTGACTTTC; cdr3_aa: CASSQADSGNSGANVLTF
d_call: -; j_call: TRBJ2-7; v_call: TRBV10-1; clone_size: few; cdr3_nt: TGCGCCAGCAGCGCGGACTTAAGCTCCTACGAGCAGTACTTC; cdr3_aa: CASSADLSSYEQYF